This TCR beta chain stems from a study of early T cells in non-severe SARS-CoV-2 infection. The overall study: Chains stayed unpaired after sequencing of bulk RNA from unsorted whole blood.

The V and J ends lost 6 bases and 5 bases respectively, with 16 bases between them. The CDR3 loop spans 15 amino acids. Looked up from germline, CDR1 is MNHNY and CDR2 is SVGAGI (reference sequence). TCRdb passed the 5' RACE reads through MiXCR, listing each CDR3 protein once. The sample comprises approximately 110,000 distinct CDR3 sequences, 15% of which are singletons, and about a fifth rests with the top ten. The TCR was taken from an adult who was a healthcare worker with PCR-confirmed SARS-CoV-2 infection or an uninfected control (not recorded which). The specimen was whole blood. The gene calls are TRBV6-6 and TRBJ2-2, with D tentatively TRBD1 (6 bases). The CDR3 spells CASSNIRGETGELFF. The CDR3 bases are TGTGCCAGCAGCAATATCAGGGGCGAAACCGGGGAGCTGTTTTTT.